This note documents a single T cell receptor (beta chain) sequence. Its antigen is still unknown. TCRdb keeps only in-frame clones here, not all; method: immunoSEQ multiplex PCR. Of 150,000 to 200,000 clones detected, approximately 92% appear once; the ten largest clones hold less than 11%. The length of the CDR3 is 15 residues. Germline CDR1 is LNHDA and CDR2 is SQIVND (reference sequence). With 5 bases removed from V and 5 bases from J, the gap between germline ends came to 18 bases. The data originate from a study of T cell responses to AZD1222 COVID-19 vaccine. Findings and caveats of the study: Two AZD1222 administrations were followed by greater Spike-specific TCR breadth and depth. In a largely white British group with more females than males, clonal diversity was possibly underestimated.

The V and J genes are TRBV19 and TRBJ1-1; possibly TRBD1 for D (5 bases). The receptor's source is an adult in good health. The starting material was peripheral blood, obtained on day 0 of AZD1222 vaccination. As DNA, the CDR3 is TGTGCCAGTAGTGTTTGGGGGGAAAGCGGGACTGAAGCTTTCTTT. This encodes CASSVWGESGTEAFF.